Sequencing of this T cell receptor (beta chain) was carried out in a study of CXCR3-negative and CXCR3-positive naive CD8 T cells. To note about this clonotype: The target antigen is unknown.

UMI labels and 5' RACE were used to prepare the TRB cDNA libraries. From its re-call of the 5' RACE reads, TCRdb lists each CDR3 protein once, without DNA. The table lists some 45,000 distinct CDR3 sequences. Overall study results and limits: Relative to memory CD8+ cells, whose diversity was much lower, both naive subsets had comparably high diversity. CXCR3-positive naive cells carried more hydrophobic TRB CDR3s than CXCR3-negative ones.

The CDR3 length is 13 residues. Germline values: CDR1 SGDLS, CDR2 YYNGEE. The rearrangement links TRBV9 to TRBJ1-1. The specimen was naive CXCR3- CD8+ T cells from blood. Subset noted: CD45RO-CCR7+CD27+CD95- naive CD8+ T cells lacking CXCR3 (TNR3-). The sequence derives from a human donor in good health. Some clones in this sample may be carry-over from other donors' samples. The CDR3 loop reads CASSFQVNTEAFF.